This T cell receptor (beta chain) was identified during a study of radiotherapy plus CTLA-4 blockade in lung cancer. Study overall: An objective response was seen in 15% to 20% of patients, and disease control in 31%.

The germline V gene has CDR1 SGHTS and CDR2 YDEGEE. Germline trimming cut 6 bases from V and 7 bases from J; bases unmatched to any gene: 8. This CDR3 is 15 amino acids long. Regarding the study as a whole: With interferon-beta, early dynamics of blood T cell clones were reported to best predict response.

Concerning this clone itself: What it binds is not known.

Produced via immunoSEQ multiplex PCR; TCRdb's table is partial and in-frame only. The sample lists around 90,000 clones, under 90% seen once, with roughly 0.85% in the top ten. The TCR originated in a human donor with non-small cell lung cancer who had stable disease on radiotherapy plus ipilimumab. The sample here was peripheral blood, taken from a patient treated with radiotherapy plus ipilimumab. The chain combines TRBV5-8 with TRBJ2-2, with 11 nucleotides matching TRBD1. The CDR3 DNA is TGTGCCAGCACTCCGGGACAGGGGGTCATCGGGGAGCTGTTTTTT. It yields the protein CASTPGQGVIGELFF.